A selection of T cell receptor beta chains follows, all from one sample in a study of T cell clones after liver transplantation. Data came from immunoSEQ multiplex PCR; TCRdb stores just in-frame clones and leaves some out. The table includes more than 95,000 clones, more than 75% detected once. This specimen was CD4+ T cells from blood, taken before liver transplant. These receptors were obtained from a human donor who received a liver transplant. Both conserved end residues are trimmed from each CDR3. The order of the fields is V gene, clone size, CDR3 protein. Some rows mark clone size as missing; the rest say once, few, many or name a class of expanded clone.

TRBV29-1 | NA | SAHRGKDTQY
TRBV4-3 | NA | ASSQEVGWEQY
TRBV4-3 | NA | ASSLQREAANTGELF
TRBV7-6 | NA | ASSLVGRGHQIGNTIY
TRBV6-5 | NA | ASSYTTVYGYT
TRBV5-1 | few | ASSSGQGITGANVLT
TRBV29-1 | NA | SVRDRKNEQF
TRBV4-1 | NA | ASSQPQVSQPQH
TRBV5-1 | NA | ASSFSDRGNTGELF
TRBV28 | NA | ASRAAGTAYGYT
TRBV7-6 | NA | ASSRDPPTAGGNEQF
TRBV18 | NA | ASSMTVYTEAF
TRBV6-5 | NA | ASSYTRTGVTQY